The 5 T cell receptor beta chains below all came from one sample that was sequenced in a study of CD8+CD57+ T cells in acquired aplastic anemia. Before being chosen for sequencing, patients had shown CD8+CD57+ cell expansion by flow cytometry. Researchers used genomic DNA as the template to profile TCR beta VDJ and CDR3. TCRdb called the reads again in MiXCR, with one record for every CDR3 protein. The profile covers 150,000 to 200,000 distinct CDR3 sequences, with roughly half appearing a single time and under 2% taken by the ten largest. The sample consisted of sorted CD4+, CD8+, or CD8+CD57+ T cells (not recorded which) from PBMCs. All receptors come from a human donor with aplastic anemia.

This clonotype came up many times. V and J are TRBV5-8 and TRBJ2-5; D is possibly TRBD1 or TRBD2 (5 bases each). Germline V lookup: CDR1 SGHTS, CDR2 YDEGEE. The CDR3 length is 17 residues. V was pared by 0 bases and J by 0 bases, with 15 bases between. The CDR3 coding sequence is TGTGCCAGCAGCTTGGAAGGGTCGGGACGAAACCAAGAGACCCAGTACTTC. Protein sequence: CASSLEGSGRNQETQYF.

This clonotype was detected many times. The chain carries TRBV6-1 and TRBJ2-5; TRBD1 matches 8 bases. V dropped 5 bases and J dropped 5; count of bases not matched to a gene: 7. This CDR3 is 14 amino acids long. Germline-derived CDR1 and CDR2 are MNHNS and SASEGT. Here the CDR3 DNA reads TGTGCCAGCAGTCGGACAGGGTCTTGGGAGACCCAGTACTTC. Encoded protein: CASSRTGSWETQYF.

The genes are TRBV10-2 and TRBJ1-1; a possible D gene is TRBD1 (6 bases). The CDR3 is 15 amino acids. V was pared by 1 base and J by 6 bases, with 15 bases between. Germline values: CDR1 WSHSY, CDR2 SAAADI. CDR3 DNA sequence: TGCGCCAGCAGTGAGTGGGACACCTTGGACGCTGAAGCTTTCTTT. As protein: CASSEWDTLDAEAFF.

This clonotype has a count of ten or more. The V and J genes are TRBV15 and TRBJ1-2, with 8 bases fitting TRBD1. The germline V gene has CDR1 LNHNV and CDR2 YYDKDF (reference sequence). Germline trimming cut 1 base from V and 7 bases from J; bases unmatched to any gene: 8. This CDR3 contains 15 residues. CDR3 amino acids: CATSRGGATGGGYTF. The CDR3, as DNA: TGTGCCACCAGCAGAGGGGGGGCAACAGGGGGTGGCTACACCTTC.

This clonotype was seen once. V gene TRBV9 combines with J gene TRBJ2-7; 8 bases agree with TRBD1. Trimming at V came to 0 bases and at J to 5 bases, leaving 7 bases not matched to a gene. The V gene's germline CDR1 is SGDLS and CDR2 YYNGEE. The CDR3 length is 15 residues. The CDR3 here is CASSVDGQGADEQYF. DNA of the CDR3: TGTGCCAGCAGCGTAGATGGGCAGGGGGCAGACGAGCAGTACTTC.